Here is one T cell receptor beta chain with its context. Its antigen is unknown. The CDR3 is made up of 13 amino acids. Trimming pared 4 bases from V and 5 bases from J, leaving 10 bases between. Germline CDR1 SGHNT, CDR2 YYREEE (reference sequence). TCRdb keeps only in-frame clones here, not all; method: immunoSEQ multiplex PCR. The sample comprises 140,000 to 150,000 clones, over 80% of which are singletons, and 2.5% to 4% rests with the top ten. The data were obtained in a study of T cell responses to AZD1222 COVID-19 vaccine. Study observations and caveats: Sampling captured repertoires only after the peak T cell response. A mostly white British donor set with more females was recruited, and clonal diversity was possibly underestimated.

Sequencing was performed on peripheral blood, taken 28 days after the second AZD1222 dose. V usage is TRBV5-4 and J usage is TRBJ2-1; the D gene is possibly TRBD2 (6 bases). The clonotype comes from an adult who received the AZD1222 COVID-19 vaccine. The CDR3 reads CASSGGTNNEQFF. In DNA, the CDR3 is TGTGCCAGCAGCGGGGGGACCAACAATGAGCAGTTCTTC. The variable domain in full, with the rest retrieved from reference TRBV5-4 and TRBJ2-1, is ETGVTQSPTHLIKTRGQQVTLRCSSQSGHNTVSWYQQALGQGPQFIFQYYREEENGRGNFPPRFSGLQFPNYSSELNVNALELDDSALYLCASSGGTNNEQFFGPGTRLTVL.